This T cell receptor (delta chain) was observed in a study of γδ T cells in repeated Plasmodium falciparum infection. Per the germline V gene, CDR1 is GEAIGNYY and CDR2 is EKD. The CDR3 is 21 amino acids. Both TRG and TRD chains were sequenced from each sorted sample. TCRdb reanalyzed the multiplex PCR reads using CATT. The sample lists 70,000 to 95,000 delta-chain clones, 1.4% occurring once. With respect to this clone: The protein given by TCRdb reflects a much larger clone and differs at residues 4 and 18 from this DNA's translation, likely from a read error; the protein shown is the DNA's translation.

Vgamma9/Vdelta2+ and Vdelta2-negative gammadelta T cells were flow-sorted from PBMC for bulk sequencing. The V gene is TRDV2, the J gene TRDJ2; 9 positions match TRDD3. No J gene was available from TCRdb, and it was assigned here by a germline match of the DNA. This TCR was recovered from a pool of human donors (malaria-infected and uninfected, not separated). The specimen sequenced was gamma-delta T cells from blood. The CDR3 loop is CACGTFLDWGTRAYLTARLFF. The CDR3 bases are TGTGCCTGTGGCACCTTCCTTGACTGGGGGACAAGGGCCTATTTGACAGCACGACTCTTCTTT.